Presented here are 4 T cell receptor beta chains from one specimen sequenced in a study of blood T cell repertoires in COVID-19. Sequencing used immunoSEQ multiplex PCR; TCRdb keeps in-frame clones, though not all of them. This sample has 250,000 to 350,000 clones, with around nine tenths found just once. Sequenced sample: peripheral blood. The receptors were gathered from an older woman with acute or convalescent COVID-19.

This clone was detected once. The gene calls are TRBV18 and TRBJ1-5; tentatively, D is TRBD1 (5 bases). Per germline, CDR1 KGHSH and CDR2 LQKENI. The CDR3 runs 19 residues. V was cut by 0 bases and J by 2 bases, with 20 bases left in between. The CDR3, as DNA: TGTGCCAGCTCACCACCGGCGCTACTGTCAGGGTGGGGCAATCAGCCCCAGCATTTT. Translating it yields CASSPPALLSGWGNQPQHF.

This clone occurred once. The chain has TRBV18 and TRBJ2-7, with D possibly matching TRBD1 (5 bases). The CDR3 is 13 amino acids. Germline CDR1 reads KGHSH; CDR2 reads LQKENI. Trimming removed 0 bases from V and 6 bases from J, with 9 bases in between. CDR3 amino acids: CASSPPNDSEQYF. Written as DNA, the CDR3 is TGTGCCAGCTCACCACCGAATGACAGCGAGCAGTACTTC.

At least ten counts were recorded for this clone. The chain combines TRBV6-2 or TRBV6-3 with TRBJ1-1; D not resolved. V was cut by 1 base and J by 4 bases, with 13 bases left in between. Germline CDR1 is MNHEY and CDR2 is SVGEGT. There are 15 residues in the CDR3. DNA for the CDR3: TGTGCCAGCAGTTACTTCAGTGGAGATTTCACTGAAGCTTTCTTT. Translating gives CASSYFSGDFTEAFF.

This chain joins TRBV9 and TRBJ2-1; 9 bases are a match to TRBD2. The germline V gene encodes CDR1 SGDLS and CDR2 YYNGEE. The CDR3 contains 15 residues. Losses at the gene ends were 6 bases for V and 0 bases for J; bases not matched to a gene: 4. CDR3 residues: CASTRAGGSYNEQFF. The CDR3 region has the DNA TGTGCCAGCACTCGAGCGGGGGGCTCCTACAATGAGCAGTTCTTC. The full variable domain, rest sourced from reference TRBV9 and TRBJ2-1, is DSGVTQTPKHLITATGQRVTLRCSPRSGDLSVYWYQQSLDQGLQFLIQYYNGEERAKGNILERFSAQQFPDLHSELNLSSLELGDSALYFCASTRAGGSYNEQFFGPGTRLTVL.